This TCR beta chain was sequenced during a study of blood T cell repertoires in COVID-19. In the original analysis: Amplification of reference gene primers was used by the study to estimate nucleated cell counts. The table came from immunoSEQ multiplex PCR; TCRdb's copy has only in-frame clones and leaves some out. V and J calls and clone size follow that table, whereas D and trimming were derived from the DNA. Found here are around 230,000 clones, over 70% of them singletons; the top ten hold about 8.1%. Trimming took 0 bases from V and 9 from J, leaving 15 bases between them. CDR3 length: 15 residues. From germline, CDR1 is SNHLY and CDR2 FYNNEI.

This sequence joins TRBV2 and TRBJ2-1; tentatively, D is TRBD2 (7 bases). The source material was peripheral blood. The receptor was derived from a woman aged 50 to 65 with acute or convalescent COVID-19. CDR3 amino acids: CASSEAGGRAGEQFF. The CDR3, as DNA: TGTGCCAGCAGTGAAGCAGGGGGGAGGGCCGGTGAGCAGTTCTTC.